One and the same sample provided the 6 T cell receptor beta chains below, sequenced in a study of blood T cell repertoires in COVID-19. Assay: immunoSEQ multiplex PCR; the TCRdb copy retains only in-frame clones and omits some. The data hold over 60,000 clones, with roughly nine tenths observed a single time. Sequencing was done on a sample of peripheral blood. These TCRs come from a woman over 75 with active or convalescent COVID-19.

The chain employs TRBV6-6 and TRBJ2-7, with 8 bases identical to TRBD2. The J segment lost 7 bases and the V segment lost 10 bases, leaving 9 bases of the junction unmatched. The CDR3 runs to 12 residues. Looked up from germline, CDR1 is MNHNY and CDR2 is SVGAGI (reference sequence). The CDR3 region has the DNA TGTGCCACGAGCCCCGGGGGGGAGGAGCAGTACTTC. This translates into CATSPGGEEQYF.

V is TRBV15 and J is TRBJ1-1; a weak D match, TRBD1 (6 bases). CDR3 size: 16 residues. Germline V CDR1 and CDR2: LNHNV, YYDKDF (reference sequence). The ends were cut back, 1 base at V and 2 bases at J, with 14 bases in the middle. Here the CDR3 reads CATSRGSGGPNTEAFF. The CDR3 DNA reads TGTGCCACCAGCAGAGGTTCCGGGGGGCCTAACACTGAAGCTTTCTTT.

The chain employs TRBV7-8 and TRBJ1-5, with TRBD1 matching over 8 bases. Germline CDR1 SGHVS, CDR2 FQNEAQ. The trim removed 5 bases at V and 7 bases at J, leaving 13 bases unmatched. The CDR3 loop spans 16 amino acids. CDR3 bases: TGTGCCAGCAGCCCCATCAGGGGGCGGCCTTGGCAGCCCCAGCATTTT. Its protein product is CASSPIRGRPWQPQHF.

The V and J genes are TRBV28 and TRBJ1-1; possible D gene TRBD1, 5 bases. Germline-derived CDR1 and CDR2 are MDHEN and SYDVKM. Trimming took off 5 bases at V and 5 bases at J, with 18 bases between the two ends. CDR3 length: 15 residues. CDR3 amino acids: CASSPPLRGETEAFF. The CDR3, as DNA: TGTGCCAGCAGTCCCCCCCTCCGGGGGGAAACTGAAGCTTTCTTT.

This clone occurred once. The genes are TRBV9 and TRBJ2-2; a weak D match, TRBD1 (5 bases). Germline V lookup: CDR1 SGDLS, CDR2 YYNGEE. V lost 3 bases, J lost 5 bases, and 8 bases lay in between. The length of the CDR3 is 13 residues. The CDR3 here is CASSAQGTGELFF. DNA of the CDR3: TGTGCCAGCAGCGCGCAGGGAACCGGGGAGCTGTTTTTT.

The chain is built from TRBV12-3 or TRBV12-4 and TRBJ2-7; D might be TRBD1 (8 bases). This CDR3 is 13 amino acids long. Between the trimmed V and J ends, which lost 4 bases and 3 bases, there was a span of 10 bases. The CDR3 DNA sequence: TGTGCCAGCAGTTACAGGGGGGGCTACGAGCAGTACTTC. Amino acids: CASSYRGGYEQYF.